These 8 T cell receptor beta chains share one sample of origin, sequenced in a study of blood T cell repertoires in COVID-19. Sequencing used immunoSEQ multiplex PCR; TCRdb keeps in-frame clones, though not all of them. The sample yields about 250,000 clones, under 90% seen once. The sample consisted of PBMCs or T cells enriched from blood (not recorded which). All receptors derive from a woman aged 40 to 55 who had been exposed to COVID-19.

The genes are TRBV28 and TRBJ1-5; D might be TRBD1 (5 bases). CDR1 is MDHEN and CDR2 is SYDVKM in the germline V gene. V was pared by 6 bases and J by 4 bases, with 19 bases between. The CDR3 contains 16 residues. This chain's CDR3 is CASRGRFRGKNQPQHF. The CDR3, as DNA: TGTGCCAGCAGGGGCCGTTTCCGGGGGAAGAATCAGCCCCAGCATTTT.

CDR3 DNA: TGTGCCAGCAGCTCTGCGGGGTATTCAGATACGCAGTATTTT. It yields the protein CASSSAGYSDTQYF. The genes are TRBV7-9 and TRBJ2-3; tentative D call: TRBD2 (6 bases). Between the trimmed V and J ends, which lost 4 bases and 4 bases, there was a span of 12 bases. The germline V gene has CDR1 SEHNR and CDR2 FQNEAQ (reference sequence). CDR3 length equals 14 residues.

This chain links TRBV7-3 with TRBJ2-1; 7 nucleotides line up with TRBD2. There are 15 residues in the CDR3. V was clipped by 5 bases and J by 0 bases; unmatched bases: 4. Germline loops: CDR1 SGHTA, CDR2 FQGTGA. In DNA form, the CDR3 reads TGTGCCAGCAGCCTTCTAGCGGACTCCTACAATGAGCAGTTCTTC. It is translated as CASSLLADSYNEQFF.

This clone was observed a single time. The chain combines TRBV19 with TRBJ1-2; 7 positions agree with TRBD1. Germline assignment: CDR1 LNHDA and CDR2 SQIVND (reference sequence). The CDR3 is 14 residues long. V gave up 3 bases and J gave up 5 bases; unmatched junction bases: 6. CDR3 sequence reads: CASSITGDWYGYTF. Here the CDR3 DNA reads TGTGCCAGTAGTATCACAGGGGATTGGTATGGCTACACCTTC.

The chain carries TRBV7-2 and TRBJ2-5; D remains ambiguous. Germline V gene lookup returns CDR1 SGHTA and CDR2 FQGNSA. This CDR3 comprises 12 residues. Trimming shortened V by 5 bases and J by 5 bases, and 9 bases separated the two germline ends. The CDR3 region is CASSQMRETQYF. In nucleotides, the CDR3 is TGTGCCAGCAGCCAGATGAGGGAGACCCAGTACTTC.

The chain joins TRBV27 to TRBJ1-2; 8 positions match TRBD1. The V gene end was trimmed by 8 bases and the J gene end by 7 bases; junction bases not matched to a gene: 9. Germline lookup yields CDR1 MNHEY and CDR2 SMNVEV (reference sequence). The CDR3 is made up of 13 amino acids. The CDR3, as DNA: TGTGCCAGCGGTACCAAACAGGGGGGTGGCTACACCTTC. It specifies CASGTKQGGGYTF.

The CDR3 bases are TGTGCCAGCAGCAGGGACAGGGGTGAATACGAGCAGTACTTC. This translates into CASSRDRGEYEQYF. The V call is TRBV7-2, the J call TRBJ2-7; TRBD1 aligns across 10 bases. Germline V gene sequence: CDR1 SGHTA, CDR2 FQGNSA. This CDR3 comprises 14 residues. After removal of 5 bases from V and 4 bases from J, the junction contained 5 bases not matched to a gene. The variable domain in full, with the rest retrieved from reference TRBV7-2 and TRBJ2-7, is GAGVSQSPSNKVTEKGKDVELRCDPISGHTALYWYRQSLGQGLEFLIYFQGNSAPDKSGLPSDRFSAERTGGSVSTLTIQRTQQEDSAVYLCASSRDRGEYEQYFGPGTRLTVT.

In its sample, this clone was seen a few times. The chain is built from TRBV19 and TRBJ1-6; no firm D call. Germline CDR1 is LNHDA and CDR2 is SQIVND (reference sequence). There are 12 residues in the CDR3. With 1 base removed from V and 11 bases from J, the gap between germline ends came to 6 bases. The CDR3 coding sequence is TGTGCCAGTAGTATAGGGGGAGCACCCCTCCACTTT. Encoded protein: CASSIGGAPLHF.